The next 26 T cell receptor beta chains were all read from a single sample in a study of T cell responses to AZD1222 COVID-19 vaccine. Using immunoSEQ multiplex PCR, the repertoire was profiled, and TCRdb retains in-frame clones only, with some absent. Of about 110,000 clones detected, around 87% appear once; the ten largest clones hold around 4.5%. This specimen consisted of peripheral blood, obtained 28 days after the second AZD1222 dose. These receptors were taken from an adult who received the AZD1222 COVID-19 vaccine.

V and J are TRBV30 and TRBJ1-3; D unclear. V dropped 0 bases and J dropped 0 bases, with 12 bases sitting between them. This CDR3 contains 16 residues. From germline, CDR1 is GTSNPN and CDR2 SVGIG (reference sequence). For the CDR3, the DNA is TGTGCCTGGAGTGTACGAGGACGGATCTCTGGAAACACCATATATTTT. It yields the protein CAWSVRGRISGNTIYF.

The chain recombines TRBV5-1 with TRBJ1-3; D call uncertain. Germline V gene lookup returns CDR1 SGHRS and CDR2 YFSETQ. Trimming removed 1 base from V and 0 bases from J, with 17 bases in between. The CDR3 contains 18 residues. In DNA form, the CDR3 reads TGCGCCAGCAGCTTGACCTCCCCGGGTAGGGACTCTGGAAACACCATATATTTT. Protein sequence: CASSLTSPGRDSGNTIYF.

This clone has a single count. CDR3 in DNA: TGTGCCAGCAGCTTTGCCGGGCTCAACAATGAGCAGTTCTTC. This sequence encodes CASSFAGLNNEQFF. The chain has TRBV11-3 and TRBJ2-1; D is unclear. V shed 3 bases and J shed 5 bases, with 11 bases lying between them. The germline gives CDR1 SGHNT, CDR2 YENEEA. This CDR3 contains 14 residues.

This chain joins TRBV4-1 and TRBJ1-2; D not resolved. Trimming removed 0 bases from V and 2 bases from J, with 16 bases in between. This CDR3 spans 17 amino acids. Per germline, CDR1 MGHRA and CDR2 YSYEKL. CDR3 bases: TGCGCCAGCAGCCAAGACGATCGGACTGGAACCAACTATGGCTACACCTTC. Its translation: CASSQDDRTGTNYGYTF.

The CDR3 loop reads CAWSLHPGTGSEKLFF. CDR3 DNA sequence: TGTGCCTGGAGTCTCCACCCCGGGACAGGGAGTGAAAAACTGTTTTTT. V usage is TRBV30 and J usage is TRBJ1-4; 9 bases line up with TRBD1. V shed 2 bases and J 7 bases; nucleotides not matched to a gene: 11. This CDR3 comprises 16 residues. Germline CDR1 is GTSNPN and CDR2 is SVGIG (reference sequence). The variable domain in full, completed from reference TRBV30 and TRBJ1-4, reads SQTIHQWPATLVQPVGSPLSLECTVEGTSNPNLYWYRQAAGRGLQLLFYSVGIGQISSEVPQNLSASRPQDRQFILSSKKLLLSDSGFYLCAWSLHPGTGSEKLFFGSGTQLSVL.

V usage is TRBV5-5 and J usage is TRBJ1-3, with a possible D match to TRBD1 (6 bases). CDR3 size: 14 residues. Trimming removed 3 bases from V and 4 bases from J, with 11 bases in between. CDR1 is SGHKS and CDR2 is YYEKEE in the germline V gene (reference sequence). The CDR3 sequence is CASSSTGSGNTIYF. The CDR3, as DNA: TGTGCCAGCAGCTCCACAGGGTCCGGAAACACCATATATTTT.

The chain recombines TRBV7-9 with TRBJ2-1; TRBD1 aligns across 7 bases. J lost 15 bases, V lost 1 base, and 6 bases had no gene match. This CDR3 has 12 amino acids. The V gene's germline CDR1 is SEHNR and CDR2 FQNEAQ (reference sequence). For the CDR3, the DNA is TGTGCCAGCAGCTTAGGGACAGGAAAGGGGTTCTTC. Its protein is CASSLGTGKGFF.

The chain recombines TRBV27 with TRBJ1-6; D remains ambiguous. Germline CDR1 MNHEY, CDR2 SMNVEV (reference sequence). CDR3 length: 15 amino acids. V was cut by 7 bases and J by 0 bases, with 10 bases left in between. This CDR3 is CASTPMGSYNSPLHF. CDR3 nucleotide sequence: TGTGCCAGCACCCCTATGGGCTCCTATAATTCACCCCTCCACTTT.

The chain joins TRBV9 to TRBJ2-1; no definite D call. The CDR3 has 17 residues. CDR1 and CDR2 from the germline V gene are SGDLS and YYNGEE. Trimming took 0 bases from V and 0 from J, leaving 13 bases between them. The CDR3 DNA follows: TGTGCCAGCAGCGTAGATCTTGCCGGAAGCTCCTACAATGAGCAGTTCTTC. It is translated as CASSVDLAGSSYNEQFF.

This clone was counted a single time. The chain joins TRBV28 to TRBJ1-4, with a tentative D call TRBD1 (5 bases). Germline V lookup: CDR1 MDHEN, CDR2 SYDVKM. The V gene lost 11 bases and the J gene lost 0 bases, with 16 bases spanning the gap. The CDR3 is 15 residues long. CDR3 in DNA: TGTGCCGGGAGAAGGGGAAGGGCAACTAATGAAAAACTGTTTTTT. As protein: CAGRRGRATNEKLFF. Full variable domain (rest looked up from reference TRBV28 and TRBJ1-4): DVKVTQSSRYLVKRTGEKVFLECVQDMDHENMFWYRQDPGLGLRLIYFSYDVKMKEKGDIPEGYSVSREKKERFSLILESASTNQTSMYLCAGRRGRATNEKLFFGSGTQLSVL.

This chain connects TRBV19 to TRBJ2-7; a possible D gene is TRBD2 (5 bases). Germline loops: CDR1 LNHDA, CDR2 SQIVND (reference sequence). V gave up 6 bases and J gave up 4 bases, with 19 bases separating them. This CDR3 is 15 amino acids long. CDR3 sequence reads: CASSQGGLLGYEQYF. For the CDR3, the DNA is TGTGCCAGTAGCCAAGGCGGGTTGTTGGGTTACGAGCAGTACTTC.

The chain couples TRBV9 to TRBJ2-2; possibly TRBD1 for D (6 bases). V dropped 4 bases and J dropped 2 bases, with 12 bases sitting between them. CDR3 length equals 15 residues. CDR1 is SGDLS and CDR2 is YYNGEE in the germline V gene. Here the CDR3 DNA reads TGTGCCAGCAGCCTAAGGACAGCTAACACCGGGGAGCTGTTTTTT. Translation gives CASSLRTANTGELFF.

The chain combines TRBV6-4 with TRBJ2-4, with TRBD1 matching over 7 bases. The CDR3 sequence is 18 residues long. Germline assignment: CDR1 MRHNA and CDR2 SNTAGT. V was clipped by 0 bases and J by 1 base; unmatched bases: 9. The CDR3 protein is CASSDSGDRCEAKNIQYF. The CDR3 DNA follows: TGTGCCAGCAGTGACTCTGGGGACAGATGCGAGGCCAAAAACATTCAGTACTTC.

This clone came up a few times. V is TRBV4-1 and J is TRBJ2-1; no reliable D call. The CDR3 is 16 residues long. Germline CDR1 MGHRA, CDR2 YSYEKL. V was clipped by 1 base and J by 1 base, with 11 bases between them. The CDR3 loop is CASSQVDLVSYNEQFF. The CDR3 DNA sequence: TGCGCCAGCAGCCAAGTCGACCTGGTATCCTACAATGAGCAGTTCTTC.

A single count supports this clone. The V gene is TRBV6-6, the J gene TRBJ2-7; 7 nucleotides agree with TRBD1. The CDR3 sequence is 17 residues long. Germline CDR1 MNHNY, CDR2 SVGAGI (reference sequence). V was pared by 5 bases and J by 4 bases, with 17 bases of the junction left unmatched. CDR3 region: CASSRNLGQDGVYEQYF. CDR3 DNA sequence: TGTGCCAGCAGTCGCAATCTTGGACAGGATGGGGTTTACGAGCAGTACTTC.

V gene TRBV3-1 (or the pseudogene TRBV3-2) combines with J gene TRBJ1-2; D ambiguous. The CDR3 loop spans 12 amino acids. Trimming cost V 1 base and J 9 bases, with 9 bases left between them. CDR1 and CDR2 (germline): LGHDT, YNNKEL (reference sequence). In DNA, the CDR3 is TGTGCCAGCAGCCAAGGAGGGTGGAGCTACACCTTC. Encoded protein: CASSQGGWSYTF.

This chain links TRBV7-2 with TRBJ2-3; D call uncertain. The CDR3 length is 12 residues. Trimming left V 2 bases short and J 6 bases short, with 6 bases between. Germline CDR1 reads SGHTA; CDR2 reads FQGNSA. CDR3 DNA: TGTGCCAGCAGCTTATCTCCCGATACGCAGTATTTT. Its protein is CASSLSPDTQYF.

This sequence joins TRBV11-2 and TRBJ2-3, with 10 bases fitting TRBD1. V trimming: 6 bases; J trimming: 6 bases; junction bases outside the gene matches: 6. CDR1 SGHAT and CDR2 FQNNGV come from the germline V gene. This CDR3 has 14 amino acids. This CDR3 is CASRPGTGDDTQYF. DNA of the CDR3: TGTGCCAGCAGACCCGGGACAGGGGACGATACGCAGTATTTT.

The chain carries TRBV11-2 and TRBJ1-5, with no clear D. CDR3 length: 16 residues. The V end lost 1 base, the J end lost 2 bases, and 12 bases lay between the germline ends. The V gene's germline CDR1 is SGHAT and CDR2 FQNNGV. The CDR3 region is CASSLGSVVGNQPQHF. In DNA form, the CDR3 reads TGTGCCAGCAGCTTAGGAAGTGTTGTGGGCAATCAGCCCCAGCATTTT.

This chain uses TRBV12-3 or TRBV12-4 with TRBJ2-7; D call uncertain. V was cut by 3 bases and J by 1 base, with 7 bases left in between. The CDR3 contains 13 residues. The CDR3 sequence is CASSLRSSYEQYF. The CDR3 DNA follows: TGTGCCAGCAGTTTGCGCAGTTCCTACGAGCAGTACTTC.

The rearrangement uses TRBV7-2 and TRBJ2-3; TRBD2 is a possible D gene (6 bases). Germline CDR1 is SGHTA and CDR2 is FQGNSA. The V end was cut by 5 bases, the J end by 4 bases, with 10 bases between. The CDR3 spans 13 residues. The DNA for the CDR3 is TGTGCCAGCAGCCCGGAGGGTCCAGATACGCAGTATTTT. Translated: CASSPEGPDTQYF.

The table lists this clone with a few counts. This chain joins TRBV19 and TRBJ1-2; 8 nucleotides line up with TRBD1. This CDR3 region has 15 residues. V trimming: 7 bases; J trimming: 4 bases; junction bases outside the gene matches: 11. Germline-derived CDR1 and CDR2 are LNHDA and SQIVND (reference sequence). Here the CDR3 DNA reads TGTGCCAGTACGGTGCAGGGGGCGGATGGCTATGGCTACACCTTC. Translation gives CASTVQGADGYGYTF.

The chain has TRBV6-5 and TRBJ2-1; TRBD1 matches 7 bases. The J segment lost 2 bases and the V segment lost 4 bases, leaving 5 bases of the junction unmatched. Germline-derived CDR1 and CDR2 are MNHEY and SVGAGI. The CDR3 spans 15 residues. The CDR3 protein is CASSSPTGTYNEQFF. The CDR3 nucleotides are TGTGCCAGCAGTTCGCCGACAGGGACCTACAATGAGCAGTTCTTC.

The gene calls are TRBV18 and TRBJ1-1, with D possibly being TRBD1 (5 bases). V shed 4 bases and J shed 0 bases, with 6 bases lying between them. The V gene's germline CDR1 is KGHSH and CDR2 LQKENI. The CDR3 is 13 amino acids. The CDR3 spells CASSQGVNTEAFF. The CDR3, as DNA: TGTGCCAGCTCACAAGGGGTGAACACTGAAGCTTTCTTT.

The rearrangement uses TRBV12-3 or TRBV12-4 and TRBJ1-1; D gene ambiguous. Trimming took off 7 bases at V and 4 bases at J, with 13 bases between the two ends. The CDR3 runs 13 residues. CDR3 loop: CASIPGWGTEAFF. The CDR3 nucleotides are TGTGCCAGCATCCCGGGGTGGGGCACTGAAGCTTTCTTT.

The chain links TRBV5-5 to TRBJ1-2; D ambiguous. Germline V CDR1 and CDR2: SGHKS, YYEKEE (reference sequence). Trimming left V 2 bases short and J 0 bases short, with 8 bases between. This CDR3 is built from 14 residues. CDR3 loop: CASSFDLANYGYTF. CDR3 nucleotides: TGTGCCAGCAGCTTTGACCTAGCTAACTATGGCTACACCTTC.